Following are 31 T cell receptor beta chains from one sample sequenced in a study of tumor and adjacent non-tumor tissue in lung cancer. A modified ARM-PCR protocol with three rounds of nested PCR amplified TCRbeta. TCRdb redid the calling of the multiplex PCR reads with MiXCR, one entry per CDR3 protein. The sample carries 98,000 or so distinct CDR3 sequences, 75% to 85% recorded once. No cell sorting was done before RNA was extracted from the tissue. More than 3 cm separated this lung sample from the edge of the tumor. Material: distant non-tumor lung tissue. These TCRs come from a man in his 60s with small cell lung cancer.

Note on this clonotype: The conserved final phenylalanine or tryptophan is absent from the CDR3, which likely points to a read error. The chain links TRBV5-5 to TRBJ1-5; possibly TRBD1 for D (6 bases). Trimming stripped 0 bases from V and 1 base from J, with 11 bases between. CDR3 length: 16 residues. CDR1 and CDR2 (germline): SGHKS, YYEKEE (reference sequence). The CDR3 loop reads CASSLGQEGSNQPQHY. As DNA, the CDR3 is TGTGCCAGCAGCTTGGGACAGGAGGGAAGCAATCAGCCCCAGCATTAT.

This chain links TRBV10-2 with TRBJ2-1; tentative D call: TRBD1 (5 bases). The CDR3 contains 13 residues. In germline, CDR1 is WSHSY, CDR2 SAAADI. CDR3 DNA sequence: TGCACTGGCTGCGAGACTGGCCAGGGTGAGCAGTTCTTC. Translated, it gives CTGCETGQGEQFF.

The CDR3 bases are TGTGCCGGCAGAGAACCCTGGACAGGGGGGGAGCAGTACGTC. It encodes CAGREPWTGGEQYV. The rearrangement joins TRBV6-1 to TRBJ2-7; 10 bases fit TRBD1. Germline V gene lookup returns CDR1 MNHNS and CDR2 SASEGT. The CDR3 loop spans 14 amino acids.

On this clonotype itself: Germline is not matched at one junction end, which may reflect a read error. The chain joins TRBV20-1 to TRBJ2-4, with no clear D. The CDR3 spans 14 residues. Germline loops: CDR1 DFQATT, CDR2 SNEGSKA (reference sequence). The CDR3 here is CCARVSPGMNIQYF. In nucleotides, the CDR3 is TGCTGTGCTAGAGTAAGCCCTGGAATGAACATTCAGTACTTC.

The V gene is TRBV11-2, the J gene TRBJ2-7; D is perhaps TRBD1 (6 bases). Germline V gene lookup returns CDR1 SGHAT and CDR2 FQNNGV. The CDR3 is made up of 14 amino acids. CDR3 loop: CARSLNQGPYEQYV. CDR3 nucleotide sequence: TGTGCCAGGAGCTTGAACCAGGGGCCTTACGAGCAATACGTC.

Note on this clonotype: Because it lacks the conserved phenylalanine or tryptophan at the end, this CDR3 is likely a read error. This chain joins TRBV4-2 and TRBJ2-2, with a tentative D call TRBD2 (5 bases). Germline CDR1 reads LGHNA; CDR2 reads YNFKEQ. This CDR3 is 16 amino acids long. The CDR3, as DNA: TGTGCCAGCAGTCAAGATCTGAGGGCCAACATCAGGGAGCTGTTTCTT. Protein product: CASSQDLRANIRELFL.

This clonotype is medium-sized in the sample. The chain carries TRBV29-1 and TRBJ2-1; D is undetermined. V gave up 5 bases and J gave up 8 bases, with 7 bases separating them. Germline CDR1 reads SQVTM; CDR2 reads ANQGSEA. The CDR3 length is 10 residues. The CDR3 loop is CSVRHYEQFF. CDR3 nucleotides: TGCAGCGTTCGACATTATGAGCAGTTCTTC.

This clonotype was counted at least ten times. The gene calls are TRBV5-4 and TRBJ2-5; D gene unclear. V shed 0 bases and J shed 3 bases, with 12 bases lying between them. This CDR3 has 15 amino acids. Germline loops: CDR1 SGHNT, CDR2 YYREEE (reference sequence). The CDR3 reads CASSLEGFQKETQYF. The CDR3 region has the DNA TGTGCCAGCAGCTTGGAAGGGTTTCAGAAAGAGACCCAGTACTTC.

CDR3 DNA: TGTGCCAGCAGTTATTTGACTAGCCACTGCGAGCAGTACTTC. This sequence encodes CASSYLTSHCEQYF. The V gene is TRBV6-5, the J gene TRBJ2-7; 7 bases agree with TRBD2. The CDR3 extends over 14 amino acids. The V and J ends lost 3 bases and 6 bases, in that order; junction bases with no gene match: 8. Germline-derived CDR1 and CDR2 are MNHEY and SVGAGI.

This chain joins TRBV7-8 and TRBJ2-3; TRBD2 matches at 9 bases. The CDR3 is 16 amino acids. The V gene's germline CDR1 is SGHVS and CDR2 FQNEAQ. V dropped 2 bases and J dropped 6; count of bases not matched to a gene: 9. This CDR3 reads CASSLLTSGRADTQYF. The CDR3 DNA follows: TGTGCCAGCAGCTTACTGACTAGCGGAAGGGCGGATACGCAGTATTTT.

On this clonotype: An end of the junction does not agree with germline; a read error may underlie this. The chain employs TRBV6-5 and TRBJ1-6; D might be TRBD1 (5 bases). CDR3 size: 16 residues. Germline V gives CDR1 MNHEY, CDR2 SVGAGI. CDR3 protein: CASRRDRSGKSSSLHF. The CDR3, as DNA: TGTGCCAGCAGGCGCGATCGGTCAGGGAAGTCTTCATCCCTCCACTTT.

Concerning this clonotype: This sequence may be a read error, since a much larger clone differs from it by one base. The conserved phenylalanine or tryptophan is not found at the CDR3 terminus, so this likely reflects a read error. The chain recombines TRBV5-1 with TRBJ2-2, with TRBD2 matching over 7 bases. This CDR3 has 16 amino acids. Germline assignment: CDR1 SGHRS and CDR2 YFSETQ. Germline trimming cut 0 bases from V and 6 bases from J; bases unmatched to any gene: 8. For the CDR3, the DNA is TGCGCCAGCAGCTTGGCTGGCCTAGCGGCAGCCGGGGAGCTGTTTTCT. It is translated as CASSLAGLAAAGELFS.

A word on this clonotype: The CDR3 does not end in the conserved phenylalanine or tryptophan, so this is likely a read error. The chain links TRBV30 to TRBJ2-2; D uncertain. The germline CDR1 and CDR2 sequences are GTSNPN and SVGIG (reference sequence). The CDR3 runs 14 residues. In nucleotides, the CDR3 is TGTGTCTGGAGTGTGGGCACCAATACCGGGGAGCTGTTTATT. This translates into CVWSVGTNTGELFI.

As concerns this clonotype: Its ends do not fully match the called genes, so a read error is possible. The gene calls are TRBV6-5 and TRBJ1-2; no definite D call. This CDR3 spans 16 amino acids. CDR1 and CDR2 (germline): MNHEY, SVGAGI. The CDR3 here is CASTPVTLTGNYGYTF. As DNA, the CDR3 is TGTGCCAGCACCCCCGTCACCTTGACGGGGAACTATGGCTACACCTTT.

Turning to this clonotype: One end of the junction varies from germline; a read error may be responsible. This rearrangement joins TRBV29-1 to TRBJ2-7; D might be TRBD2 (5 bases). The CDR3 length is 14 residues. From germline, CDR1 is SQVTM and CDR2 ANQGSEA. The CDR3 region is CSVKERLHSYEQYF. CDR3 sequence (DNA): TGCAGCGTCAAAGAGCGGTTACACTCCTACGAGCAGTATTTC.

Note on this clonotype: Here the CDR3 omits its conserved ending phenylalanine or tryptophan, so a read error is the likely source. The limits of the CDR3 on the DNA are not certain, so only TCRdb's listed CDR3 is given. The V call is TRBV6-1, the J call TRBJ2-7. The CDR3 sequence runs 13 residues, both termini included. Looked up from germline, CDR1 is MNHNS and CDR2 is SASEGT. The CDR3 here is CASSEAQGRERYA.

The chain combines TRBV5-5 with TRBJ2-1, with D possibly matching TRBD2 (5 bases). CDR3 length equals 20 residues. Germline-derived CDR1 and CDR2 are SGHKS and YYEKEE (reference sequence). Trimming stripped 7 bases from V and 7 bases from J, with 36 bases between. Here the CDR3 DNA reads TGTGCCAGCGGGCCTGTGACTATCGGAACCCTTTTGTCCGGGGAGAATGAGCAGTTCTTC. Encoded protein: CASGPVTIGTLLSGENEQFF.

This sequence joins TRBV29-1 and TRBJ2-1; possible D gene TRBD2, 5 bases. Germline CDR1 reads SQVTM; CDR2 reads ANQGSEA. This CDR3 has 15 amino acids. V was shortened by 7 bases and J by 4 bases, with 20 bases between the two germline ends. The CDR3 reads CSGTPLRGYYNEQFF. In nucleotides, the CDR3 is TGCAGCGGGACCCCGTTGCGCGGGTATTACAATGAGCAGTTCTTC.

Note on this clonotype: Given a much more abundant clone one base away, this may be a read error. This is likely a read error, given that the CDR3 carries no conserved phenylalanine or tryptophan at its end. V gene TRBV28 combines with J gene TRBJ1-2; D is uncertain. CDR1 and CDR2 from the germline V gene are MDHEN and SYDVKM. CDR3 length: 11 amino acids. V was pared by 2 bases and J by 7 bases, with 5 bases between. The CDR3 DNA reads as TGTGCCAGCAGTTTAAGGTCTGGCTACACCATC. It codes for CASSLRSGYTI.

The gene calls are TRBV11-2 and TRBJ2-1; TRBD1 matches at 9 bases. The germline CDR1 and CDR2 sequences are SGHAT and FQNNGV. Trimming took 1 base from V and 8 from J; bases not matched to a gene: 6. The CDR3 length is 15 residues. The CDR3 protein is CASSLGGQGRDEQFF. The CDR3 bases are TGTGCCAGCAGCTTAGGGGGACAGGGTCGGGATGAGCAGTTCTTC.

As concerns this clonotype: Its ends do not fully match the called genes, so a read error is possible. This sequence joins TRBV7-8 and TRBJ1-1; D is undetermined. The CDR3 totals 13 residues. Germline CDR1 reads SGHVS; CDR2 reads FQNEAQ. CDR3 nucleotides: TGTGCCAGCAACTTAAATCGGAACACTAAAGCTTTCTTT. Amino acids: CASNLNRNTKAFF.

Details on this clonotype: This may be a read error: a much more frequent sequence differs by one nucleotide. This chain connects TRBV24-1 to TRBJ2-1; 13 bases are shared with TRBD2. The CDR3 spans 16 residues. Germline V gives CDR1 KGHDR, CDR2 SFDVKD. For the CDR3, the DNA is TGTGGCACCAGTGATGGACTAGCGGGAGCCTACAATGAGCAGTTCTTC. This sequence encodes CGTSDGLAGAYNEQFF.

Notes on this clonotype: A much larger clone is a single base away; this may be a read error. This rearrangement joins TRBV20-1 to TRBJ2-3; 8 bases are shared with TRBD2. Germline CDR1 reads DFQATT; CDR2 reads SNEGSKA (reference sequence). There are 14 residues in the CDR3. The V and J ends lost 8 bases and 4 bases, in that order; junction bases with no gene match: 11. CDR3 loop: CSPGAGALSDTQYF. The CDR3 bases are TGCAGTCCTGGAGCGGGAGCTTTGTCAGATACGCAGTATTTT.

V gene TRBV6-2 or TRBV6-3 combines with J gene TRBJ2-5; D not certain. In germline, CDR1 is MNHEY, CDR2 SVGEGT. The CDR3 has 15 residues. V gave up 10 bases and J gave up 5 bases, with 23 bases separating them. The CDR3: CANRYSPAGRETQYF. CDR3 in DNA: TGTGCCAACAGATACTCCCCCGCCGGACGGGAGACCCAGTACTTC.

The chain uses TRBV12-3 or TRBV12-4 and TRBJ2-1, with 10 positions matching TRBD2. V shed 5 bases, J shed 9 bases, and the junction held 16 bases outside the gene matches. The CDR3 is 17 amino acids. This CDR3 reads CASSPEGGLASGREQFF. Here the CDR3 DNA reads TGTGCCAGCAGTCCGGAAGGGGGACTAGCGAGTGGTCGTGAGCAGTTCTTC.

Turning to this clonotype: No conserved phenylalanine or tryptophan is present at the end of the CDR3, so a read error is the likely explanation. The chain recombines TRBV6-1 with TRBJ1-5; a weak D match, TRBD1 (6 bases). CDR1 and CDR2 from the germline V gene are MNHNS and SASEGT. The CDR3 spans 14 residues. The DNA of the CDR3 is TGTGCCAGCAGTGAATGGGGGCAGAATCAACCCCAGCATTGT. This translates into CASSEWGQNQPQHC.

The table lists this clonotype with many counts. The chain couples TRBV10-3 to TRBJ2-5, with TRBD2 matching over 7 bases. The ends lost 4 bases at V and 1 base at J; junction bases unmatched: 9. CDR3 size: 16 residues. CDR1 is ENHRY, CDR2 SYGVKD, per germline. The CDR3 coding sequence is TGTGCCATCAGTGCTAAGGCGGGAGTTACCCAAGAGACCCAGTACTTC. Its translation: CAISAKAGVTQETQYF.

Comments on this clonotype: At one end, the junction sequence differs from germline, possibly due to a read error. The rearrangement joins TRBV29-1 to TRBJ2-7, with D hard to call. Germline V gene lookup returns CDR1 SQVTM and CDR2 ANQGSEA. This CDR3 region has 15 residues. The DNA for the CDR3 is TGCAGCGTTGCCCCGACGTCACTAACGGGTAGAGAGCAGTATTTC. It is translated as CSVAPTSLTGREQYF.

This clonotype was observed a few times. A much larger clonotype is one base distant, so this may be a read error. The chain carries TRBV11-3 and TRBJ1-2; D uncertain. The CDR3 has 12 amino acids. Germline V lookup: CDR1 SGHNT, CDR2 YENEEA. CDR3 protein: CATKTGCYDYTF. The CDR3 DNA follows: TGTGCCACCAAGACGGGTTGCTATGACTACACCTTC. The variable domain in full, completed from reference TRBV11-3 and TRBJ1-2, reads EAGVVQSPRYKIIEKKQPVAFWCNPISGHNTLYWYLQNLGQGPELLIRYENEEAVDDSQLPKDRFSAERLKGVDSTLKIQPAELGDSAVYLCATKTGCYDYTFGSGTRLTVV.

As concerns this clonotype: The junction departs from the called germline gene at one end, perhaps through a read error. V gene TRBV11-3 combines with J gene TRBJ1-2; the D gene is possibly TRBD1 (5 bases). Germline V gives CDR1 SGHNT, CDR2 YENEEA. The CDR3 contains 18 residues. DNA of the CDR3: TGTGTCAGCAGCTTAGGTTGTGTGGCAGGGCTGGAGTTCTATGGCTATACCTTC. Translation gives CVSSLGCVAGLEFYGYTF.

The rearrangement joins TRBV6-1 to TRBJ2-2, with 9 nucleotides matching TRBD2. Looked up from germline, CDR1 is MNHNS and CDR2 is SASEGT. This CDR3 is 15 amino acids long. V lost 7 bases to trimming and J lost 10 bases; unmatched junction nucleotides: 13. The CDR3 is CASTEREVNIEELFF. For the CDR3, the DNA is TGTGCCAGCACTGAGCGGGAGGTGAACATCGAGGAGCTGTTTTTT.